This T cell receptor (beta chain) appears in the sequencing data of a study of T cells expressing NK-cell markers. TCRdb re-called the 5' RACE reads; one entry per CDR3 protein, DNA not given. This sample contains 250,000 to 300,000 distinct CDR3 sequences. CDR3 size: 15 residues. CDR1 SGHNT and CDR2 YENEEA come from the germline V gene. The sample was blood T cells: a sorted CD56 or NKG2C T cell subset, CD4+ or CD8+ T cells, or bulk PBMC T cells (not recorded which). The receptor was derived from a young man in good health. The J gene is TRBJ2-2, the V gene TRBV11-3. CDR3 sequence: CASSFAGRNTGELFF.